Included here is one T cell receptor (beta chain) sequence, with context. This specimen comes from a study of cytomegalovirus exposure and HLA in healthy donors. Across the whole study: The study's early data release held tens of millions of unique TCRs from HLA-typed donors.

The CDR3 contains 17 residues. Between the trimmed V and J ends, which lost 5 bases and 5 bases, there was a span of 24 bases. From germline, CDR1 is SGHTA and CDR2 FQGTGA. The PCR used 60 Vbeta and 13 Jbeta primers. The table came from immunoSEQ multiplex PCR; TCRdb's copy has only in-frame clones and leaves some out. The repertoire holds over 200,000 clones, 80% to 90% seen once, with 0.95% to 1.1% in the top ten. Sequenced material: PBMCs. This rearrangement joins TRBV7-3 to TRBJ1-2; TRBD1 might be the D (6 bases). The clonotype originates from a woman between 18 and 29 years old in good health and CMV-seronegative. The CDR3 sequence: CASSQWGVRGGLYGYTF. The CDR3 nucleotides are TGTGCCAGCAGCCAATGGGGGGTTAGGGGGGGACTTTATGGCTACACCTTC.